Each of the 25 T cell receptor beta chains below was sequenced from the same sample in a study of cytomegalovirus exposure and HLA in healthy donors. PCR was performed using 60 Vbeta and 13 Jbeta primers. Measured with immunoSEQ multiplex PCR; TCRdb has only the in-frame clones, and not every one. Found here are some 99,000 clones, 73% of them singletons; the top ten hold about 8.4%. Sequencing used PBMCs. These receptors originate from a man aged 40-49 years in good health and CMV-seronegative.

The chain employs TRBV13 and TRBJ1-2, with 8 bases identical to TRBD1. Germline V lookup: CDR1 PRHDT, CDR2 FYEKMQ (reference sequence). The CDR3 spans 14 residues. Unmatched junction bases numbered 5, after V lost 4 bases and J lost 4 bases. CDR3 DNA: TGTGCCAGCAGCTACCCAACAGGGGGCTATGGCTACACCTTC. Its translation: CASSYPTGGYGYTF.

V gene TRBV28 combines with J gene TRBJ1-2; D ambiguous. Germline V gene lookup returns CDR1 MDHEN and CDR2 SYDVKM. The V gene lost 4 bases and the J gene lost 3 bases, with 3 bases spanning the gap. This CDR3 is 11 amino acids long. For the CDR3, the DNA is TGTGCCAGCAGTTCGGACTATGGCTACACCTTC. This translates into CASSSDYGYTF.

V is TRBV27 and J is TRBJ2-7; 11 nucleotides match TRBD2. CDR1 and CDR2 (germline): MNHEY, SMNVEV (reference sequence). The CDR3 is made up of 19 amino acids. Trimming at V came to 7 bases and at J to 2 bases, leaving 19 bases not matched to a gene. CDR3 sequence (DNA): TGTGCCAGCACCTCGGGGCGTAGCGGGGGGGCCCCCATAACCTACGAGCAGTACTTC. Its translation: CASTSGRSGGAPITYEQYF.

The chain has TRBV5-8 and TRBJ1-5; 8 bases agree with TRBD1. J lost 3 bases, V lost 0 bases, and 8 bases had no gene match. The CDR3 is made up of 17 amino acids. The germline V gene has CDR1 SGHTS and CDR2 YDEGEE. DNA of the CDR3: TGTGCCAGCAGCTTGGCCGACAGGGGAGGCCCCAATCAGCCCCAGCATTTT. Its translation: CASSLADRGGPNQPQHF.

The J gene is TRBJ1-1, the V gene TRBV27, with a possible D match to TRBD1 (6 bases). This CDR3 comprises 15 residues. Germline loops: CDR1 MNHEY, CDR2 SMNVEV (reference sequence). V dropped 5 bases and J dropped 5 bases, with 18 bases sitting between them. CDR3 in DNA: TGTGCCAGCAGTCTCCGGGGGGGCCCGGTTACTGAAGCTTTCTTT. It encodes CASSLRGGPVTEAFF.

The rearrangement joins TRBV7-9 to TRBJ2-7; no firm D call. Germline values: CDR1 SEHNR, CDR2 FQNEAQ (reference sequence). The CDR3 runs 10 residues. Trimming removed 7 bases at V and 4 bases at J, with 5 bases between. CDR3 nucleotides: TGTGCCAGCATCCAATACGAGCAGTACTTC. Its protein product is CASIQYEQYF.

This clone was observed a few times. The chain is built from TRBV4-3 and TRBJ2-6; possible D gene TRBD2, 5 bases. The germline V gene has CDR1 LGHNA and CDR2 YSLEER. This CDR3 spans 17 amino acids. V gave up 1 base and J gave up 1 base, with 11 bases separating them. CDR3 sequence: CASSQAERESGANVLTF. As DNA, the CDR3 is TGCGCCAGCAGCCAAGCGGAGAGGGAGTCTGGGGCCAACGTCCTGACTTTC.

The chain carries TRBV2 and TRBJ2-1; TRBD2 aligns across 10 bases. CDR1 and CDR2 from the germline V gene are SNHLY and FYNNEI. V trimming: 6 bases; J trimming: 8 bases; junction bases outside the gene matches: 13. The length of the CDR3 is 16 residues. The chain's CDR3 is CASRRTSGYSSHEQFF. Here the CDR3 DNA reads TGTGCCAGCAGGCGGACTAGCGGTTATTCTAGCCATGAGCAGTTCTTC. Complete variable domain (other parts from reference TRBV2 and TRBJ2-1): EPEVTQTPSHQVTQMGQEVILRCVPISNHLYFYWYRQILGQKVEFLVSFYNNEISEKSEIFDDQFSVERPDGSNFTLKIRSTKLEDSAMYFCASRRTSGYSSHEQFFGPGTRLTVL.

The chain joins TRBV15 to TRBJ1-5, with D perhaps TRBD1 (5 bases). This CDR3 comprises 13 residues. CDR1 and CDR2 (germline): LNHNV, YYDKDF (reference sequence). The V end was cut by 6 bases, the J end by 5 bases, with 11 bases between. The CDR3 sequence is CATRRVGDQPQHF. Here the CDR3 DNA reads TGTGCCACCAGACGAGTAGGGGATCAGCCCCAGCATTTT.

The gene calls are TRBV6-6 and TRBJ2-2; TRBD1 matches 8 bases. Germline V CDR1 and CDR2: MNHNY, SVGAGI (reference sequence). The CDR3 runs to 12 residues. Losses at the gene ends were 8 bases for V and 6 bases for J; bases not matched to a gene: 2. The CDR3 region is CASVDRAGELFF. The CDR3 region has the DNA TGTGCCAGCGTGGACAGGGCCGGGGAGCTGTTTTTT.

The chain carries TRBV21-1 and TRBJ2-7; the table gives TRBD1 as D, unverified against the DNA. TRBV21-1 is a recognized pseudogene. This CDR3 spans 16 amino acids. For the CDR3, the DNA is TGTGCCAGCAGCAAAATTACAGACCCTATTTCCTACGAGCAGTACTTC. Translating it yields CASSKITDPISYEQYF.

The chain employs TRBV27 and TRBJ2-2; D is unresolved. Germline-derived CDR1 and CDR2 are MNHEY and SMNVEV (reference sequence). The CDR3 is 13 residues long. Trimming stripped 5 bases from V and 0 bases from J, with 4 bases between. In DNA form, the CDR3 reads TGTGCCAGCAGTCCCACGAACACCGGGGAGCTGTTTTTT. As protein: CASSPTNTGELFF.

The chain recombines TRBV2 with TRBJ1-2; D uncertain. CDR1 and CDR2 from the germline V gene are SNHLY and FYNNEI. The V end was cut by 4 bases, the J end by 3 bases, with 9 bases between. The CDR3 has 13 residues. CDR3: CASSVTEDYGYTF. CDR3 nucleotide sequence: TGTGCCAGCAGTGTTACAGAAGACTATGGCTACACCTTC.

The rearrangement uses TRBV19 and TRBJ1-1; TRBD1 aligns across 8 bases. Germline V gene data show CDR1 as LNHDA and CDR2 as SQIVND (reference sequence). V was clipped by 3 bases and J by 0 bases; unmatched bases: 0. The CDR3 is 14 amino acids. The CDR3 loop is CASSIRGLNTEAFF. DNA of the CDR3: TGTGCCAGTAGTATCAGGGGGCTGAACACTGAAGCTTTCTTT.

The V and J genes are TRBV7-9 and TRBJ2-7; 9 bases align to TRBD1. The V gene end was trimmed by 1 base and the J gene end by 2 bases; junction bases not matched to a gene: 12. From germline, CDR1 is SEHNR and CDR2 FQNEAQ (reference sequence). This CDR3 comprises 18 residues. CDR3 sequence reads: CASSLGHLGTGSAYEQYF. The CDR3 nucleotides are TGTGCCAGCAGCTTAGGCCATTTAGGGACAGGGTCAGCCTACGAGCAGTACTTC. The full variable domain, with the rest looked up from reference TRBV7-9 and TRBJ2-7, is DTGVSQNPRHKITKRGQNVTFRCDPISEHNRLYWYRQTLGQGPEFLTYFQNEAQLEKSRLLSDRFSAERPKGSFSTLEIQRTEQGDSAMYLCASSLGHLGTGSAYEQYFGPGTRLTVT.

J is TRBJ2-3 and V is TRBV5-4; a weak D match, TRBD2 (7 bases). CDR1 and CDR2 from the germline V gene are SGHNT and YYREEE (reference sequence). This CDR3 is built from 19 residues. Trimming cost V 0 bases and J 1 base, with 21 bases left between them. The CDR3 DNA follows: TGTGCCAGCAGCTTGGTAGGGGGGGTTAGCGGCGGGCGCACAGATACGCAGTATTTT. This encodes CASSLVGGVSGGRTDTQYF.

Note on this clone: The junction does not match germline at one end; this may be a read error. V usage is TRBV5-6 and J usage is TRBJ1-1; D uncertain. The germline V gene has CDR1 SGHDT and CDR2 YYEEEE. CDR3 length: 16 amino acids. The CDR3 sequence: CARSLPGSEMNTEAFF. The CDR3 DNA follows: TGTGCCCGCAGCCTGCCGGGTTCGGAGATGAACACTGAAGCTTTCTTT.

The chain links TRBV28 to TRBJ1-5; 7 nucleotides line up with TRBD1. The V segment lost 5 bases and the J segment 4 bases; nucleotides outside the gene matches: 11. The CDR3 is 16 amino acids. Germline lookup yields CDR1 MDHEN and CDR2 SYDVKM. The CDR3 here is CASSGVRDSANQPQHF. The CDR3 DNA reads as TGTGCCAGCAGTGGGGTCAGGGACAGTGCGAATCAGCCCCAGCATTTT. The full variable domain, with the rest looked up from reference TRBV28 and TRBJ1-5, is DVKVTQSSRYLVKRTGEKVFLECVQDMDHENMFWYRQDPGLGLRLIYFSYDVKMKEKGDIPEGYSVSREKKERFSLILESASTNQTSMYLCASSGVRDSANQPQHFGDGTRLSIL.

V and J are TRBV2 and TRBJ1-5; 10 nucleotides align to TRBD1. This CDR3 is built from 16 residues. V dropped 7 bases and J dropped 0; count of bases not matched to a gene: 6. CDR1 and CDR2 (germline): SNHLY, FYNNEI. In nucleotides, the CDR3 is TGTGCCAGCAAGACGGGACAGGGGAATAGCAATCAGCCCCAGCATTTT. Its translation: CASKTGQGNSNQPQHF.

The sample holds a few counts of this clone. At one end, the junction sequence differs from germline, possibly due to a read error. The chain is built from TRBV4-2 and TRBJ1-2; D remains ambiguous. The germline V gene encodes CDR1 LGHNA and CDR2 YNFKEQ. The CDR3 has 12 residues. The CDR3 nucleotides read TGTGCCAGCAGCCAAGAACTTGTAGGGAGCCGCTTC. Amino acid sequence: CASSQELVGSRF.

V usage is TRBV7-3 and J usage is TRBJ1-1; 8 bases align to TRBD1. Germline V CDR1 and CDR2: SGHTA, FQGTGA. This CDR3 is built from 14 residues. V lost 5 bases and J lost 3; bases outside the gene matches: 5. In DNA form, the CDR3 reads TGTGCCAGCAGCCAGACAGGGGCCGACACTGAAGCTTTCTTT. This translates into CASSQTGADTEAFF.

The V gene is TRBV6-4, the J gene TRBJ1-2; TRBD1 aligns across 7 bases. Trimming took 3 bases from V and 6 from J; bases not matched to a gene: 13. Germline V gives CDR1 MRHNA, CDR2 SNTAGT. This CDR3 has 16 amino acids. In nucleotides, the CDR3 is TGTGCCAGCAGTGAACAGGGGACAGTTGGGCTCCATGGCTACACCTTC. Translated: CASSEQGTVGLHGYTF.

The CDR3: CASSHNRGAEMNTEAFF. In DNA, the CDR3 is TGCGCCAGCAGCCACAACAGGGGGGCGGAAATGAACACTGAAGCTTTCTTT. This chain uses TRBV4-1 with TRBJ1-1; 8 positions agree with TRBD1. Trimming took 3 bases from V and 0 from J; bases not matched to a gene: 9. CDR1 is MGHRA and CDR2 is YSYEKL in the germline V gene. CDR3 length: 17 residues.

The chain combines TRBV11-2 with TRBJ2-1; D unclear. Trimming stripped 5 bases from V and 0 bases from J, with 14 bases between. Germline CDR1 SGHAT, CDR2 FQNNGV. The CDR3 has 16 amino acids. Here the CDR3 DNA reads TGTGCCAGCAGCCGGTACCACGATAGCTCCTACAATGAGCAGTTCTTC. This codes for CASSRYHDSSYNEQFF.

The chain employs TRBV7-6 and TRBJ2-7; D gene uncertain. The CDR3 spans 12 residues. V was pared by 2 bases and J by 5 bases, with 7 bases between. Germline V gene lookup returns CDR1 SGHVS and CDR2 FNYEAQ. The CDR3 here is CASSLSSDEQYF. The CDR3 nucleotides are TGTGCCAGCAGCTTATCCTCTGACGAGCAGTACTTC.